This TCR beta chain was profiled in a study of T-cell memory formation after mild COVID-19 (TCRdb year 2021). Regarding the study in general: TCR sequence clusters from the two donors were largely donor specific. Longitudinal TCRalpha and TCRbeta repertoire sequencing tracked T-cell clones expanding and contracting after mild COVID-19 in two donors. Two young, previously healthy adult volunteers, one female and one male, were included in the cohort.

General conclusions and limits of the study: SARS-CoV-2 specificity of the second-wave clones peaking on day 37 was not confirmed. Some responding clones were detected in pre-infection memory, which suggested that pre-existing cross-reactive memory T cells had joined the SARS-CoV-2 response. Only a couple of mild cases were covered in the study, and larger cohorts including severe cases with pre-infection samples were considered necessary. From day 15 to 85, contracting clones showed balanced CD4/CD8 phenotypes, whereas a second wave of clones that expanded from day 15 to 37 leaned towards CD4+. Contracting CD4+ clones appeared mostly in the CM and EM memory subsets, whereas CD8+ clones were enriched in EMRA.

The germline V end is reduced by 1 base and the J end by 5 bases; junction bases left unmatched: 3. Via the germline V gene, CDR1 is SGHRS and CDR2 YFSETQ. From the cysteine through the phenylalanine, the CDR3 covers 14 amino acids. The entry retains the CDR3 DNA only, 42 bases that are in frame from base 1. The listed sequencing device is Illumina NovaSeq 6000. TCRalpha and TCRbeta cDNA libraries were constructed by 5'RACE with constant-segment primers, with sample barcodes and unique molecular identifiers being introduced. RNA was extracted from every sample with Trizol reagent. The libraries were amplified in two PCR steps, and the second step added a second sample barcode and Illumina TruSeq adapters. Sequencing of libraries was performed on an Illumina NovaSeq with 2 x 150 bp paired-end reads. As for the original processing: Demultiplexing of reads and collapsing into UMI-guided consensus sequences were performed with migec v1.2.7. Using mixcr v2.1.11, UMI consensuses were aligned to TRA and TRB V and J templates and then assembled into clonotypes. Expanded or contracted clonotypes were those called significant by both edgeR and NoisET, with noise models trained on biological replicates. For edgeR calls, the cutoffs were a false discovery rate-adjusted p below 0.01 and a log2 fold-change threshold of 1. As an exploratory analysis of dynamics, max-normalized trajectories of the 1000 most abundant clonotypes were examined with PCA combined with hierarchical clustering. Separately sequenced CD4+ and CD8+ repertoires were used to assign the CD4 or CD8 phenotype of responding clones. TCRdb handled the public reads itself, with Q25 trimming in fastp and clone calling in MiXCR, and kept productive beta chains. Every CDR3 protein is listed once, alongside the most common genes and DNA of its rows. The authors' filters were not applied to this entry. This sample gives fewer than 350,000 distinct CDR3 sequences in total; roughly an eighth of them show up just once. 21% of the sample comes from the top ten.

About this clonotype itself: Its recognized antigen is unknown. Base qualities are missing; no much larger clone stands one base away.

Ficoll-Paque density gradient centrifugation was used to isolate PBMCs. The TCR sequence derives from a young man who had mild COVID-19 (a few samples of this study predate the infection). The sample titles of this study are shuffled in the database, so cell type and time point are left out; the donor was told from shared clones. The sequenced sample was PBMCs or a T cell subset sorted from them (not recorded which). The chain uses TRBV5-1 and TRBJ2-5; the central 9 bases match TRBD1. The CDR3 protein sequence reads: CASSLNRGLETQYF. The DNA is TGCGCCAGCAGCTTGAACAGGGGGCTTGAGACCCAGTACTTC.